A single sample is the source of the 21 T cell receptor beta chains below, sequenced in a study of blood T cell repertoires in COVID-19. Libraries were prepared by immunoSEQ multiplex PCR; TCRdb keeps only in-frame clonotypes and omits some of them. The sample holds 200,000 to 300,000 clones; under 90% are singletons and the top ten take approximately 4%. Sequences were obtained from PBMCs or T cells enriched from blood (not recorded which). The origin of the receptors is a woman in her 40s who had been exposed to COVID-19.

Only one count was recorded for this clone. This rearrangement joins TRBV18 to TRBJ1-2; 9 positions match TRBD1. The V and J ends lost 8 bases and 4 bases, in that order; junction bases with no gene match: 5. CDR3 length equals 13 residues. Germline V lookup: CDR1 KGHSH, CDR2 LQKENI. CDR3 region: CASGDRVGYGYTF. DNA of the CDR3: TGTGCCAGCGGGGACAGGGTGGGCTATGGCTACACCTTC.

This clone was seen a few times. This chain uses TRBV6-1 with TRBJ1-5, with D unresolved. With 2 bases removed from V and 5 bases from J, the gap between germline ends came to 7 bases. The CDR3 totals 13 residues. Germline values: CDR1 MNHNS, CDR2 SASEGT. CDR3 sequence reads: CASSESVHQPQHF. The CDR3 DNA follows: TGTGCCAGCAGTGAATCGGTTCATCAGCCCCAGCATTTT.

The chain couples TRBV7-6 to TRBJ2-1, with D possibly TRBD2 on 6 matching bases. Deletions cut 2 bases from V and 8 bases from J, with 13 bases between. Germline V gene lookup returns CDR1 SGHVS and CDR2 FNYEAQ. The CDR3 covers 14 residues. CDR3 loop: CASSLSWGGDEQFF. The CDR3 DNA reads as TGTGCCAGCAGCTTATCGTGGGGCGGGGATGAGCAGTTCTTC.

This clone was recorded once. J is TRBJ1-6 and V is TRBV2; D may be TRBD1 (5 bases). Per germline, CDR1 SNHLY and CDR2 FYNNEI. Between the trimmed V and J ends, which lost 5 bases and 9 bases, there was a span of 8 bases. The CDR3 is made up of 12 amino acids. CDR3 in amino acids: CASSFRVSPLHF. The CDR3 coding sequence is TGTGCCAGCAGTTTCAGGGTTTCACCCCTCCACTTT.

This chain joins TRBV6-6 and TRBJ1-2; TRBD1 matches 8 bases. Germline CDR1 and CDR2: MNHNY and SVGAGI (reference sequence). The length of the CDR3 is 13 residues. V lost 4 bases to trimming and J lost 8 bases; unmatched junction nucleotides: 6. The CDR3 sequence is CASSSLQGGGYTF. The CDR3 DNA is TGTGCCAGCAGTTCTCTACAGGGGGGAGGCTACACCTTC.

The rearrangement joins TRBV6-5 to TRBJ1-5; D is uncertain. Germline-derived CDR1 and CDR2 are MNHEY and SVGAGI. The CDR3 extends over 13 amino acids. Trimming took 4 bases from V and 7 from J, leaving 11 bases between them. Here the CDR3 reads CASSFGVEQPQHF. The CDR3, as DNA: TGTGCCAGCAGTTTCGGGGTAGAACAGCCCCAGCATTTT.

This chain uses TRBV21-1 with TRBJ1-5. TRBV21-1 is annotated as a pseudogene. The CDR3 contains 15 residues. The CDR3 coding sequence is TGTGCCAGCAGCAACGGGTCTTTTAGCAATCAGCCCCAGCATTTT. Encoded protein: CASSNGSFSNQPQHF.

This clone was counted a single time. CDR3 sequence (DNA): TGTGCCAGCAGTTTATCGTCGGGGGGCAGCCCCTACGAGCAGTACTTC. This sequence encodes CASSLSSGGSPYEQYF. The gene calls are TRBV28 and TRBJ2-7; possibly TRBD2 for D (7 bases). The CDR3 has 16 amino acids. V lost 1 base, J lost 2 bases, and 15 bases lay in between. Germline V gene sequence: CDR1 MDHEN, CDR2 SYDVKM.

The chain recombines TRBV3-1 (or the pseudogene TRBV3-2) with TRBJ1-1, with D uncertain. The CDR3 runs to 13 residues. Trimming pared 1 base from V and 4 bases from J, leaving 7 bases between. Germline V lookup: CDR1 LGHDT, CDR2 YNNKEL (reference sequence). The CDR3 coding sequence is TGTGCCAGCAGCCAAGCCGAGGGCACTGAAGCTTTCTTT. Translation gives CASSQAEGTEAFF.

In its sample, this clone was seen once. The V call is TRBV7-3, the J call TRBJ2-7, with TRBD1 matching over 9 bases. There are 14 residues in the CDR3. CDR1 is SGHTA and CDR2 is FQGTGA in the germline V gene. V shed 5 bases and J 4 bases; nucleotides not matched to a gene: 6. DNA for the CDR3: TGTGCCAGCAGCCTACAGGGGGCCGGATACGAGCAGTACTTC. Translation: CASSLQGAGYEQYF.

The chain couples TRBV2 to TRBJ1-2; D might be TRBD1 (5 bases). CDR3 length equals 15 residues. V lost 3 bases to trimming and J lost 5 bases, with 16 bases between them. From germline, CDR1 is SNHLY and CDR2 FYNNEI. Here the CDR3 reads CASSEGDGGRYGYTF. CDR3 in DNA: TGTGCCAGCAGTGAGGGGGACGGGGGTCGGTATGGCTACACCTTC.

The CDR3 loop reads CASSTLGSPLHF. The CDR3 DNA follows: TGTGCCAGCAGTACCCTAGGTTCACCCCTCCACTTT. The V call is TRBV12-3 or TRBV12-4, the J call TRBJ1-6; no clear D. Trimming shortened V by 5 bases and J by 9 bases, and 8 bases separated the two germline ends. The CDR3 extends over 12 amino acids.

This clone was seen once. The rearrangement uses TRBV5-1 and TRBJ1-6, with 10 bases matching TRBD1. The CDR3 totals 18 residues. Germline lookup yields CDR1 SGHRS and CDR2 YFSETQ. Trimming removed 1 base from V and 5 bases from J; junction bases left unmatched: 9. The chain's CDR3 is CASSLLTGGSANNSPLHF. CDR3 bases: TGCGCCAGCAGCTTGTTGACAGGGGGCTCGGCAAATAATTCACCCCTCCACTTT. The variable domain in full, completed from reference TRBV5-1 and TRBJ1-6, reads KAGVTQTPRYLIKTRGQQVTLSCSPISGHRSVSWYQQTPGQGLQFLFEYFSETQRNKGNFPGRFSGRQFSNSRSEMNVSTLELGDSALYLCASSLLTGGSANNSPLHFGNGTRLTVT.

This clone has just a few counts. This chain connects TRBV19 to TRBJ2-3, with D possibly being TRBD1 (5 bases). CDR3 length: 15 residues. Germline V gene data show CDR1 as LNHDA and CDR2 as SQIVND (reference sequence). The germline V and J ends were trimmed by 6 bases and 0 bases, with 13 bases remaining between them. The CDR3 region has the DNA TGTGCCAGTAGCGTAATGGGGCAGAGCACAGATACGCAGTATTTT. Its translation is CASSVMGQSTDTQYF.

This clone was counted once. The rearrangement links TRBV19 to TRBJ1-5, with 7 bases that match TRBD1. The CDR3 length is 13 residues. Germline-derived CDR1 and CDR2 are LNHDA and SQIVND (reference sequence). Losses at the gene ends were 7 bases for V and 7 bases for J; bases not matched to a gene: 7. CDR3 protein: CASKGAGLQPQHF. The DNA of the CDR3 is TGTGCCAGTAAGGGGGCAGGGCTACAGCCCCAGCATTTT.

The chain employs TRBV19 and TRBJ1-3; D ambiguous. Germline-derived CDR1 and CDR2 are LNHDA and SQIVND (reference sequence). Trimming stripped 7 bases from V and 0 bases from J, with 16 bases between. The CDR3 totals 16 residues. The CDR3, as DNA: TGTGCCAGTACCCTGAGGGCGGATAGCTCTGGAAACACCATATATTTT. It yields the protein CASTLRADSSGNTIYF. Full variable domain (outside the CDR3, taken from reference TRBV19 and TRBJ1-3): DGGITQSPKYLFRKEGQNVTLSCEQNLNHDAMYWYRQDPGQGLRLIYYSQIVNDFQKGDIAEGYSVSREKKESFPLTVTSAQKNPTAFYLCASTLRADSSGNTIYFGEGSWLTVV.

DNA of the CDR3: TGTGCCAGCAGCTCCGGACAGGGGCTTTCACCCCTCCACTTT. It encodes CASSSGQGLSPLHF. The V gene is TRBV7-3, the J gene TRBJ1-6, with 9 nucleotides matching TRBD1. The CDR3 runs 14 residues. Looked up from germline, CDR1 is SGHTA and CDR2 is FQGTGA. V shed 4 bases and J 9 bases; nucleotides not matched to a gene: 4.

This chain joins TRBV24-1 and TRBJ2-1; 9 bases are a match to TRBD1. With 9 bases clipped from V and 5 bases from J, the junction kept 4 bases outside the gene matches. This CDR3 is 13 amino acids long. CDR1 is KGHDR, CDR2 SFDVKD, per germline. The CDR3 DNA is TGTGCCACCGGGGACAGGGCGAACAATGAGCAGTTCTTC. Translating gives CATGDRANNEQFF.

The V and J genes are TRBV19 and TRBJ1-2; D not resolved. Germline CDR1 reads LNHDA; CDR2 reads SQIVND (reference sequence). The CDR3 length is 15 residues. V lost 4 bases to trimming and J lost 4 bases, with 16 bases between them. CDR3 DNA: TGTGCCAGTAGTACGGAGGCAGCAGCTTTCTATGGCTACACCTTC. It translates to CASSTEAAAFYGYTF.

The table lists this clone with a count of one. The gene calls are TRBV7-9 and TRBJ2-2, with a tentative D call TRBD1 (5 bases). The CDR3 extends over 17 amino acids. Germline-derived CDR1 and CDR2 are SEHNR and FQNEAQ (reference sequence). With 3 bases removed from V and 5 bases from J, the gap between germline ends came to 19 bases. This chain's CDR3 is CASSFSRGRLKTGELFF. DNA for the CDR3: TGTGCCAGCAGCTTTAGTAGGGGAAGGCTAAAGACCGGGGAGCTGTTTTTT.

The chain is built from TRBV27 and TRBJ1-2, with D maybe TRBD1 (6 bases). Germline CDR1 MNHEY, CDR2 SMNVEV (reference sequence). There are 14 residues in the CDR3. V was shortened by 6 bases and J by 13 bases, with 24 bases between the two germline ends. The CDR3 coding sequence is TGTGCCAGCAGCCACGGGGGGGCGGCTCGCTACCCCACCTTC. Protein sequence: CASSHGGAARYPTF.